The present TCR beta chain was sequenced within a study of T cell changes during pregnancy in multiple sclerosis. Sequencing used immunoSEQ multiplex PCR; TCRdb keeps in-frame clones, though not all of them. The data contain around 45,000 clones, roughly 90% of them singletons. The CDR3 runs to 16 residues. Deletions cut 3 bases from V and 3 bases from J, with 16 bases between. Germline CDR1 LNHDA, CDR2 SQIVND (reference sequence). The TCR was taken from a female donor with multiple sclerosis, enrolled in a pregnancy study. The rearrangement links TRBV19 to TRBJ2-3; a weak D match, TRBD2 (6 bases). This specimen was CD4+ T cells from peripheral blood mononuclear cells, taken in the third trimester of pregnancy. DNA of the CDR3: TGTGCCAGTAGTATTCGCCCCATTGCGGGGACAGATACGCAGTATTTT. This translates into CASSIRPIAGTDTQYF.